These 32 T cell receptor beta chains originate from one sample sequenced in a study of blood T cell repertoires in COVID-19. Measured with immunoSEQ multiplex PCR; TCRdb has only the in-frame clones, and not every one. The sample consists of around 390,000 clones, 85% to 90% of them appearing once. The sequenced sample was PBMCs or T cells enriched from blood (not recorded which). Receptors originate from a woman aged 45-60 years who had recovered from COVID-19.

This chain connects TRBV13 to TRBJ1-2; TRBD1 agrees at 8 bases. Germline-derived CDR1 and CDR2 are PRHDT and FYEKMQ (reference sequence). The CDR3 has 18 amino acids. J lost 3 bases, V lost 2 bases, and 14 bases had no gene match. CDR3 residues: CASSLFQGALGGDYGYTF. As DNA, the CDR3 is TGTGCCAGCAGCTTATTTCAGGGGGCGTTAGGTGGAGACTATGGCTACACCTTC.

This clone was seen only a few times. The CDR3 here is CASSKLTGSQPQHF. CDR3 nucleotides: TGTGCCAGCAGCAAATTAACAGGGTCTCAGCCCCAGCATTTT. The chain joins TRBV5-6 to TRBJ1-5; possibly TRBD1 for D (6 bases). CDR3 length: 14 amino acids. CDR1 SGHDT and CDR2 YYEEEE come from the germline V gene. Trimming left V 4 bases short and J 6 bases short, with 14 bases between. Combining the CDR3 with reference TRBV5-6 and TRBJ1-5 gives the whole variable domain DAGVTQSPTHLIKTRGQQVTLRCSPKSGHDTVSWYQQALGQGPQFIFQYYEEEERQRGNFPDRFSGHQFPNYSSELNVNALLLGDSALYLCASSKLTGSQPQHFGDGTRLSIL.

This chain links TRBV24-1 with TRBJ1-2, with D tentatively TRBD1 (6 bases). CDR3 size: 13 residues. The germline V and J ends were trimmed by 0 bases and 8 bases, with 9 bases remaining between them. Germline assignment: CDR1 KGHDR and CDR2 SFDVKD. CDR3: CATSDLTGGGYTF. The DNA of the CDR3 is TGTGCCACCAGTGATTTGACGGGGGGCGGCTACACCTTC.

The rearrangement uses TRBV5-6 and TRBJ1-2; D ambiguous. The CDR3 spans 14 residues. Trimming left V 0 bases short and J 3 bases short, with 9 bases between. Germline V gene lookup returns CDR1 SGHDT and CDR2 YYEEEE. The CDR3: CASSLGAKDYGYTF. CDR3 DNA: TGTGCCAGCAGCTTGGGGGCGAAGGACTATGGCTACACCTTC.

CDR3 sequence: CASKGQEVYEQYF. The CDR3 DNA follows: TGTGCCAGCAAGGGACAGGAGGTTTACGAGCAGTACTTC. The rearrangement links TRBV2 to TRBJ2-7; TRBD1 aligns across 8 bases. Germline V gives CDR1 SNHLY, CDR2 FYNNEI. The CDR3 is 13 residues long. V lost 7 bases, J lost 4 bases, and 6 bases stayed unmatched.

V gene TRBV7-2 combines with J gene TRBJ2-2; 10 nucleotides match TRBD2. Germline CDR1 reads SGHTA; CDR2 reads FQGNSA. J was trimmed by 6 bases and V by 2 bases; bases with no gene match: 9. This CDR3 comprises 17 residues. The CDR3 here is CASSLTNSGGDPGELFF. The CDR3 nucleotides are TGTGCCAGCAGCTTAACGAACAGCGGGGGGGACCCCGGGGAGCTGTTTTTT.

This sequence joins TRBV27 and TRBJ2-1; the D gene is possibly TRBD1 (5 bases). Trimming took off 6 bases at V and 6 bases at J, with 30 bases between the two ends. The CDR3 contains 19 residues. Germline values: CDR1 MNHEY, CDR2 SMNVEV (reference sequence). In DNA form, the CDR3 reads TGTGCCAGCAGCCCCCAAAATTTAGACTGGATCGTTAGGGGCAATGAGCAGTTCTTC. Amino acids: CASSPQNLDWIVRGNEQFF.

The rearrangement links TRBV28 to TRBJ1-1, with a weak D call TRBD1 (5 bases). Trimming removed 2 bases at V and 5 bases at J, with 12 bases between. This CDR3 spans 14 amino acids. Germline-derived CDR1 and CDR2 are MDHEN and SYDVKM. CDR3 loop: CASSLVGGGTEAFF. The CDR3 DNA is TGTGCCAGCAGTTTAGTGGGCGGGGGAACTGAAGCTTTCTTT.

The chain recombines TRBV28 with TRBJ1-4; tentative D call: TRBD1 (6 bases). From germline, CDR1 is MDHEN and CDR2 SYDVKM. Deletions cut 6 bases from V and 3 bases from J, with 20 bases between. The CDR3 length is 17 residues. In DNA, the CDR3 is TGTGCCAGCAGCCCTCCCGTGGGGGCGCGTTCTAATGAAAAACTGTTTTTT. It yields the protein CASSPPVGARSNEKLFF. The full variable domain, its missing parts supplied by reference TRBV28 and TRBJ1-4, is DVKVTQSSRYLVKRTGEKVFLECVQDMDHENMFWYRQDPGLGLRLIYFSYDVKMKEKGDIPEGYSVSREKKERFSLILESASTNQTSMYLCASSPPVGARSNEKLFFGSGTQLSVL.

This clone was counted ten times or more. The chain employs TRBV14 and TRBJ1-6; 12 bases match TRBD1. Germline values: CDR1 SGHDN, CDR2 FVKESK. Unmatched junction bases numbered 4, after V lost 0 bases and J lost 10 bases. This CDR3 has 16 residues. The CDR3 is CASSQEAGTGGSPLHF. DNA for the CDR3: TGTGCCAGCAGCCAAGAGGCCGGGACAGGGGGCTCACCCCTCCACTTT.

The chain couples TRBV2 to TRBJ1-1, with D possibly TRBD1 on 5 matching bases. CDR1 and CDR2 from the germline V gene are SNHLY and FYNNEI. The CDR3 consists of 18 residues. Trimming cost V 3 bases and J 0 bases, with 20 bases left between them. For the CDR3, the DNA is TGTGCCAGCAGTGATAGGGGAGGCCGAGCTCCGATGAACACTGAAGCTTTCTTT. The encoded protein is CASSDRGGRAPMNTEAFF. Full variable domain (outside the CDR3, taken from reference TRBV2 and TRBJ1-1): EPEVTQTPSHQVTQMGQEVILRCVPISNHLYFYWYRQILGQKVEFLVSFYNNEISEKSEIFDDQFSVERPDGSNFTLKIRSTKLEDSAMYFCASSDRGGRAPMNTEAFFGQGTRLTVV.

The chain joins TRBV4-3 to TRBJ1-1, with D perhaps matching TRBD1 (5 bases). CDR3 length equals 13 residues. Germline V gene sequence: CDR1 LGHNA, CDR2 YSLEER. The V gene lost 2 bases and the J gene lost 7 bases, with 11 bases spanning the gap. The CDR3 reads CASSQQGRGEAFF. The DNA of the CDR3 is TGCGCCAGCAGCCAACAGGGTCGCGGTGAAGCTTTCTTT.

The chain joins TRBV9 to TRBJ2-7; TRBD1 might be the D (6 bases). Trimming left V 4 bases short and J 6 bases short, with 17 bases between. Germline V gives CDR1 SGDLS, CDR2 YYNGEE. The CDR3 consists of 14 residues. The chain's CDR3 is CASSPSGTKGEQYF. The CDR3 nucleotides read TGTGCCAGCAGCCCTTCCGGGACAAAAGGCGAGCAGTACTTC.

This clone was observed a few times. The rearrangement joins TRBV2 to TRBJ1-1, with D unclear. V was pared by 4 bases and J by 11 bases, with 14 bases between. Germline V CDR1 and CDR2: SNHLY, FYNNEI. The CDR3 loop spans 12 amino acids. The CDR3 sequence is CASSVEGIGAFF. In DNA, the CDR3 is TGTGCCAGCAGTGTTGAGGGTATAGGGGCTTTCTTT.

The V and J genes are TRBV24-1 and TRBJ2-1; TRBD2 might be the D (6 bases). This CDR3 region has 15 residues. Per the germline V gene, CDR1 is KGHDR and CDR2 is SFDVKD. V lost 5 bases, J lost 0 bases, and 10 bases lay in between. The CDR3 sequence: CATSAASASYNEQFF. CDR3 DNA sequence: TGTGCCACCAGTGCCGCTAGCGCCTCCTACAATGAGCAGTTCTTC.

The CDR3 bases are TGTGCCAGCAGTTACGATGGTACAGGAAATTCACCCCTCCACTTT. Encoded protein: CASSYDGTGNSPLHF. The rearrangement links TRBV6-5 to TRBJ1-6, with D maybe TRBD1 (5 bases). With 2 bases removed from V and 7 bases from J, the gap between germline ends came to 12 bases. The CDR3 is 15 residues long. Per the germline V gene, CDR1 is MNHEY and CDR2 is SVGAGI.

In DNA form, the CDR3 reads TGCGCCAGCCGGGGGGTCGAGCAGTACTTC. This gives the protein CASRGVEQYF. The chain combines TRBV10-1 with TRBJ2-7; 7 bases line up with TRBD2. J was trimmed by 6 bases and V by 8 bases; bases with no gene match: 1. This CDR3 has 10 residues. Germline V gene lookup returns CDR1 WNHNN and CDR2 SYGVQD (reference sequence).

V and J are TRBV28 and TRBJ1-5, with TRBD1 matching 8 bases. V shed 6 bases, J shed 11 bases, and the junction held 15 bases outside the gene matches. From germline, CDR1 is MDHEN and CDR2 SYDVKM. This CDR3 has 15 amino acids. CDR3 nucleotides: TGTGCCAGCAGCTACCCGGGACAGGTGGTAAAGGCCCAGCATTTT. This translates into CASSYPGQVVKAQHF.

The chain links TRBV2 to TRBJ2-7; 8 bases are shared with TRBD1. The CDR3 has 14 residues. CDR1 and CDR2 (germline): SNHLY, FYNNEI. V gave up 6 bases and J gave up 3 bases; unmatched junction bases: 7. CDR3 nucleotide sequence: TGTGCCAGCAGAGCGACAGGGGTCGGCTACGAGCAGTACTTC. Encoded protein: CASRATGVGYEQYF.

The V and J genes are TRBV7-2 and TRBJ2-2, with D tentatively TRBD1 (5 bases). Trimming pared 4 bases from V and 3 bases from J, leaving 6 bases between. This CDR3 is built from 13 residues. CDR1 is SGHTA, CDR2 FQGNSA, per germline. The DNA of the CDR3 is TGTGCCAGCAGCTGGGGCTACACCGGGGAGCTGTTTTTT. Translating gives CASSWGYTGELFF.

The gene calls are TRBV11-1 and TRBJ2-1, with 7 bases identical to TRBD1. This CDR3 is built from 15 residues. Germline V gene lookup returns CDR1 SGHAT and CDR2 FQDESV (reference sequence). Trimming cost V 4 bases and J 2 bases; bases outside gene matches: 5. CDR3 protein: CASSSDRETYNEQFF. CDR3 in DNA: TGTGCCAGCAGCTCCGACAGGGAGACCTACAATGAGCAGTTCTTC.

The rearrangement uses TRBV12-3 or TRBV12-4 and TRBJ2-5; D not resolved. This CDR3 region has 11 residues. V lost 5 bases to trimming and J lost 3 bases, with 4 bases between them. In nucleotides, the CDR3 is TGTGCCAGCAGTCCCAAAGAGACCCAGTACTTC. It is translated as CASSPKETQYF.

The rearrangement joins TRBV21-1 to TRBJ1-2. TRBV21-1 is shown as a pseudogene. CDR3 length: 13 amino acids. CDR3 sequence: CASSKVLYLGYTF. The CDR3 region has the DNA TGTGCCAGCAGCAAAGTACTGTATCTCGGCTACACCTTC.

The chain links TRBV7-9 to TRBJ1-1; D might be TRBD1 (5 bases). The CDR3 consists of 15 residues. V lost 0 bases and J lost 1, with 9 bases in between. CDR1 and CDR2 (germline): SEHNR, FQNEAQ (reference sequence). CDR3 sequence: CASSLAQGSNTEAFF. The CDR3 DNA sequence: TGTGCCAGCAGCTTAGCGCAGGGATCGAACACTGAAGCTTTCTTT.

The J gene is TRBJ2-3, the V gene TRBV19, with 8 nucleotides matching TRBD1. V dropped 5 bases and J dropped 4; count of bases not matched to a gene: 8. There are 15 residues in the CDR3. Germline V gene data show CDR1 as LNHDA and CDR2 as SQIVND (reference sequence). The CDR3 region is CASSLRTGRSDTQYF. CDR3 DNA: TGTGCCAGTAGTCTCCGGACAGGGAGATCAGATACGCAGTATTTT.

The rearrangement links TRBV5-1 to TRBJ2-5, with 9 bases that match TRBD1. V was pared by 2 bases and J by 5 bases, with 7 bases of the junction left unmatched. This CDR3 has 15 residues. Germline CDR1 reads SGHRS; CDR2 reads YFSETQ. The CDR3 here is CASSLPGQGTETQYF. CDR3 bases: TGCGCCAGCAGCTTACCGGGACAGGGAACCGAGACCCAGTACTTC.

The rearrangement joins TRBV28 to TRBJ2-5; D is unclear. Germline loops: CDR1 MDHEN, CDR2 SYDVKM. There are 14 residues in the CDR3. V was pared by 3 bases and J by 4 bases, with 12 bases between. The DNA for the CDR3 is TGTGCCAGCAGTTTCCCCGAGGTTGGAGAGACCCAGTACTTC. Translating gives CASSFPEVGETQYF.

The rearrangement uses TRBV7-2 and TRBJ2-3; 12 bases are a match to TRBD2. The CDR3 is 19 amino acids. The ends lost 0 bases at V and 5 bases at J; junction bases unmatched: 12. Germline CDR1 is SGHTA and CDR2 is FQGNSA. The CDR3 reads CASSLAGFSSGGAIDTQYF. The CDR3 coding sequence is TGTGCCAGCAGCTTAGCAGGGTTTTCTAGCGGGGGGGCGATAGATACGCAGTATTTT.

Written as DNA, the CDR3 is TGTGCCAGCACGGCAAGGGAGCGGGATCAGCCCCAGCATTTT. Amino acid sequence: CASTARERDQPQHF. The chain couples TRBV2 to TRBJ1-5; D is ambiguous. V gave up 7 bases and J gave up 5 bases, with 15 bases separating them. Germline assignment: CDR1 SNHLY and CDR2 FYNNEI. This CDR3 is 14 amino acids long.

In this sample, this clone turned up a few times. The chain joins TRBV11-2 to TRBJ2-5, with 14 bases identical to TRBD2. V lost 5 bases to trimming and J lost 3 bases; unmatched junction nucleotides: 5. Germline V gene lookup returns CDR1 SGHAT and CDR2 FQNNGV. CDR3 length: 16 residues. CDR3 sequence: CASSNRLAGGKETQYF. The CDR3 nucleotides read TGTGCCAGCAGCAACAGACTAGCGGGGGGGAAAGAGACCCAGTACTTC.

This chain links TRBV27 with TRBJ2-7; a weak D match, TRBD1 (5 bases). CDR1 and CDR2 from the germline V gene are MNHEY and SMNVEV (reference sequence). This CDR3 has 14 residues. Between the trimmed V and J ends, which lost 3 bases and 7 bases, there was a span of 16 bases. The CDR3 protein is CASSFVSGMGEQYF. CDR3 in DNA: TGTGCCAGCAGTTTTGTCTCAGGGATGGGAGAGCAGTACTTC.

This clone was found a few times. The chain couples TRBV7-2 to TRBJ1-4; TRBD1 agrees at 7 bases. The CDR3 has 15 amino acids. CDR1 and CDR2 from the germline V gene are SGHTA and FQGNSA. Trimming took 2 bases from V and 3 from J; bases not matched to a gene: 3. DNA for the CDR3: TGTGCCAGCAGCTTAATCCAGGGGGCTAATGAAAAACTGTTTTTT. Protein: CASSLIQGANEKLFF.